A selection of T cell receptor beta chains follows, all from one sample in a study of technical replicates of blood from a few donors. Sequenced by immunoSEQ multiplex PCR; TCRdb stores in-frame clones only, minus some. The sample has some 85,000 clones, 96% seen once. The specimen sequenced was T cells isolated from PBMCs. All receptors come from a human donor in good health. Both conserved end residues are part of each CDR3. The D gene is left open where the match is weak. Expanded clones are given a class, and other clones once, few, many or no size at all.

j_call clone_size d_call v_call cdr3_aa cdr3_nt
TRBJ2-1 - TRBD2 TRBV6-5 CASTFSGSAYNEQFF TGTGCCAGCACTTTTAGCGGGAGCGCTTACAATGAGCAGTTCTTC
TRBJ2-1 - TRBD2 TRBV6-5 CASSRGLASNEQFF TGTGCCAGCTCCAGGGGACTAGCGTCCAATGAGCAGTTCTTC
TRBJ1-2 - - TRBV5-1 CASTKDIPNYGYTF TGCGCCAGCACGAAGGACATCCCTAACTATGGCTACACCTTC
TRBJ2-4 once TRBD2 TRBV5-4 CASSREPGLPQGIQYF TGTGCCAGCAGCAGAGAACCGGGACTACCTCAGGGCATTCAGTACTTC
TRBJ2-7 - TRBD2 TRBV30 CAWSGGTSRGEQYF TGTGCCTGGAGTGGCGGGACTAGCAGGGGCGAGCAGTACTTC
TRBJ2-2 - TRBD2 TRBV4-1 CASSQGGLAGKLGTGELFF TGCGCCAGCAGCCAAGGGGGACTAGCGGGAAAGTTGGGCACCGGGGAGCTGTTTTTT
TRBJ1-3 - - TRBV27 CASSLSRAGNTIYF TGTGCCAGCAGTTTATCCAGGGCGGGAAACACCATATATTTT
TRBJ2-1 - TRBD1 TRBV11-3 CASSQDRELEEQFF TGTGCCAGCAGCCAGGACAGGGAATTAGAGGAGCAGTTCTTC
TRBJ2-3 - - TRBV5-4 CASSYSGKTDTQYF TGTGCCAGCAGCTACTCGGGGAAGACAGATACGCAGTATTTT
TRBJ2-1 - - TRBV7-3 CASSFSGEYNEQFF TGTGCCAGCAGCTTCTCGGGAGAATACAATGAGCAGTTCTTC
TRBJ2-7 - - TRBV28 CASSLLAISSYEQYF TGTGCCAGCAGTTTATTAGCTATTTCCTCCTACGAGCAGTACTTC
TRBJ1-3 - - TRBV28 CASSRFGNTIYF TGTGCCAGTAGCCGATTTGGAAACACCATATATTTT
TRBJ1-5 - - TRBV7-9 CASSLAFGGSGNQPQHF TGTGCCAGCAGCTTAGCGTTTGGAGGCAGTGGCAATCAGCCCCAGCATTTT
TRBJ2-5 - - TRBV11-2 CASSDFQETQYF TGTGCCAGCAGCGACTTTCAAGAGACCCAGTACTTC
TRBJ2-1 - - TRBV14 CASSQGWAVRNEQFF TGTGCCAGCAGCCAAGGTTGGGCAGTACGGAATGAGCAGTTCTTC
TRBJ2-2 - - TRBV5-1 CASSLEPNTGELFF TGCGCCAGCAGCTTAGAGCCGAACACCGGGGAGCTGTTTTTT
TRBJ2-7 - TRBD1 TRBV5-1 CASSYRDRGYEQYF TGCGCCAGCAGCTACCGGGACAGGGGTTACGAGCAGTACTTC
TRBJ2-7 - - TRBV2 CASSEVWGVQSYEQYF TGTGCCAGCAGTGAAGTATGGGGAGTTCAGTCCTACGAGCAGTACTTC
TRBJ2-7 - - TRBV7-8 CASSLVGGYYEQYF TGTGCCAGCAGCTTAGTCGGGGGATACTACGAGCAGTACTTC
TRBJ2-7 - - TRBV7-2 CASSLDGGLSGYEQYF TGTGCCAGCAGCTTAGACGGGGGGCTTTCTGGCTACGAGCAGTACTTC
TRBJ2-3 once - TRBV7-9 CASSRGTDTQYF TGTGCCAGCAGCCGCGGCACAGATACGCAGTATTTT
TRBJ2-7 - - TRBV28 CASSLRERTYEQYF TGTGCCAGCAGTTTAAGGGAGCGGACCTACGAGCAGTACTTC
TRBJ1-1 - - TRBV7-9 CASSLERVNTEAFF TGTGCCAGCAGCTTAGAGCGAGTGAACACTGAAGCTTTCTTT
TRBJ1-5 - TRBD1 TRBV7-2 CASSPGTVSNQPQHF TGTGCCAGCAGCCCGGGGACAGTTAGCAATCAGCCCCAGCATTTT
TRBJ2-5 once TRBD2 TRBV7-3 CASLRSAAGPTNVTQYF TGTGCCAGCCTCCGAAGCGCAGCGGGACCAACGAACGTGACCCAGTACTTC
TRBJ2-5 once - TRBV11-2 CASSLAWDLQETQYF TGTGCCAGCAGCTTAGCCTGGGACTTACAAGAGACCCAGTACTTC
TRBJ2-4 - - TRBV7-2 CASSLQRLAKNIQYF TGTGCCAGCAGCTTACAGCGGCTAGCCAAAAACATTCAGTACTTC
TRBJ2-6 - TRBD1 TRBV9 CASSVGTGINSGANVLTF TGTGCCAGCAGCGTAGGGACAGGCATCAACTCTGGGGCCAACGTCCTGACTTTC
TRBJ2-1 - - TRBV2 CASMRDNEQFF TGTGCCAGCATGCGGGACAATGAGCAGTTCTTC
TRBJ2-5 - TRBD2 TRBV7-9 CASRGTNQETQYF TGTGCCAGCAGGGGGACTAACCAAGAGACCCAGTACTTC
TRBJ1-2 few - TRBV5-5 CASSPLRVGYGYTF TGTGCCAGCAGCCCCTTGAGGGTAGGCTATGGCTACACCTTC
TRBJ1-1 - TRBD1 TRBV19 CASSLGQGDGTEAFF TGTGCCAGTAGTTTGGGACAGGGGGATGGCACTGAAGCTTTCTTT
TRBJ2-3 - - TRBV2 CANAARAGTSTDTQYF TGTGCCAACGCGGCCCGGGCGGGGACTAGCACAGATACGCAGTATTTT
TRBJ2-1 - TRBD2 TRBV19 CASTARGTSGRYEQFF TGTGCCAGTACCGCAAGAGGGACTAGCGGGAGGTATGAGCAGTTCTTC
TRBJ2-3 - TRBD2 TRBV19 CASSFTSGVPWDTQYF TGTGCCAGTAGTTTTACTAGCGGGGTCCCCTGGGATACGCAGTATTTT
TRBJ1-1 - - TRBV9 CASSVGLQGLTNTEAFF TGTGCCAGCAGCGTAGGGCTACAGGGCTTGACGAACACTGAAGCTTTCTTT
TRBJ2-7 - TRBD2 TRBV6-5 CASSLAGGPLGEQYF TGTGCCAGCAGTTTAGCGGGAGGGCCCCTCGGCGAGCAGTACTTC
TRBJ1-2 once TRBD1 TRBV10-3 CAITVGDSTYGYTF TGTGCCATCACTGTGGGGGACAGCACCTATGGCTACACCTTC
TRBJ2-1 - TRBD2 TRBV9 CASSSSGSSYNEQFF TGTGCCAGCAGCTCCAGCGGGAGTTCCTACAATGAGCAGTTCTTC
TRBJ2-4 - - TRBV7-9 CASSSHTDIWAARVQYF TGTGCCAGCAGCTCTCATACCGACATATGGGCCGCAAGAGTTCAGTACTTC
TRBJ2-2 - - TRBV27 CASSLYLTDTGELFF TGTGCCAGCAGTTTATATCTAACGGACACCGGGGAGCTGTTTTTT
TRBJ2-7 - TRBD1 TRBV5-4 CASHSGTGGSYEQYF TGTGCCAGCCACTCCGGGACAGGGGGCTCCTACGAGCAGTACTTC
TRBJ1-3 - - TRBV5-1 CASSLVGQAGNTIYF TGCGCCAGCAGCTTAGTAGGACAAGCTGGAAACACCATATATTTT
TRBJ2-3 - TRBD2 TRBV19 CASSTRTSGLTDTQYF TGTGCCAGTAGTACGAGGACTAGCGGGCTCACAGATACGCAGTATTTT
TRBJ1-4 - TRBD1 TRBV27 CASSPRGTDRPTNEKLFF TGTGCCAGCAGCCCTAGGGGGACAGATCGACCAACTAATGAAAAACTGTTTTTT